The 21 T cell receptor beta chains given below trace back to one sample, sequenced in a study of breast tumors, draining lymph nodes, adjacent tissues. Axillary draining lymph nodes of breast cancer patients supplied the node samples. TCRdb recomputed calls from the multiplex PCR reads with MiXCR, one row per CDR3 protein. This sample has roughly 80,000 distinct CDR3 sequences; roughly a fifth occur once, and the top ten carry 2% to 2.5%. The sequenced material came from axillary lymph node tissue. These receptors came from a female donor with breast cancer. Some clones in this sample may be carry-over from other donors' samples.

The chain combines TRBV7-3 with TRBJ2-1, with a possible D match to TRBD1 (6 bases). Germline V lookup: CDR1 SGHTA, CDR2 FQGTGA. This CDR3 is built from 12 residues. Trimming removed 4 bases at V and 7 bases at J, with 8 bases between. The CDR3 reads CASSSGTNEQFF. The CDR3 DNA reads TGTGCCAGCAGCTCTGGGACAAATGAGCAGTTCTTC.

The genes are TRBV27 and TRBJ1-5; 8 nucleotides line up with TRBD1. This CDR3 region has 14 residues. V lost 4 bases to trimming and J lost 3 bases; unmatched junction nucleotides: 2. Germline values: CDR1 MNHEY, CDR2 SMNVEV (reference sequence). The DNA of the CDR3 is TGTGCCAGCAGTTATCAGGGGGCCAATCAGCCCCAGCATTTT. Translating gives CASSYQGANQPQHF.

This clonotype was seen repeatedly, ten times or more. The rearrangement links TRBV20-1 to TRBJ2-5, with a tentative D call TRBD2 (6 bases). The CDR3 loop spans 15 amino acids. From germline, CDR1 is DFQATT and CDR2 SNEGSKA (reference sequence). V was pared by 2 bases and J by 1 base, with 14 bases between. The CDR3: CSARWFGGVQETQYF. The CDR3 DNA reads TGCAGTGCTAGATGGTTCGGGGGTGTCCAAGAGACCCAGTACTTC.

As regards this clonotype: A much more abundant neighbour one base away suggests this may be a read error. This chain links TRBV14 with TRBJ1-2; 8 bases line up with TRBD1. This CDR3 region has 16 residues. CDR1 and CDR2 (germline): SGHDN, FVKESK. The CDR3 loop reads CASNQGGGQANYGYTF. The CDR3 nucleotides are TGTGCCAGCAACCAAGGTGGGGGACAGGCTAACTATGGCTACACCTTC. Looking up the rest from reference TRBV14 and TRBJ1-2 gives the full variable domain: EAGVTQFPSHSVIEKGQTVTLRCDPISGHDNLYWYRRVMGKEIKFLLHFVKESKQDESGMPNNRFLAERTGGTYSTLKVQPAELEDSGVYFCASNQGGGQANYGYTFGSGTRLTVV.

The chain has TRBV6-8 and TRBJ1-4, with D perhaps matching TRBD1 (5 bases). The CDR3 runs 14 residues. Germline lookup yields CDR1 MNHGY and CDR2 SAAAGT. Trimming took off 11 bases at V and 0 bases at J, with 13 bases between the two ends. The DNA of the CDR3 is TGTGCCGGACCAACCAGGGCAACTAATGAAAAACTGTTTTTT. Translating gives CAGPTRATNEKLFF.

The sample holds a few counts of this clonotype. This sequence may be a read error, since a much larger clone differs from it by one base. The V call is TRBV7-9, the J call TRBJ2-1, with D maybe TRBD1 (6 bases). The CDR3 is made up of 13 amino acids. The germline V gene encodes CDR1 SEHNR and CDR2 FQNEAQ (reference sequence). The ends were cut back, 7 bases at V and 8 bases at J, with 15 bases in the middle. The CDR3 loop is CASNSDRYDEQFF. The CDR3 region has the DNA TGTGCCAGCAACTCGGACAGATACGATGAGCAGTTCTTC. Variable domain in full (rest from reference TRBV7-9 and TRBJ2-1): DTGVSQNPRHKITKRGQNVTFRCDPISEHNRLYWYRQTLGQGPEFLTYFQNEAQLEKSRLLSDRFSAERPKGSFSTLEIQRTEQGDSAMYLCASNSDRYDEQFFGPGTRLTVL.

This clonotype has ten or more counts. The chain carries TRBV20-1 and TRBJ2-7; TRBD1 agrees at 9 bases. CDR3 length equals 14 residues. The ends lost 4 bases at V and 4 bases at J; junction bases unmatched: 8. CDR1 is DFQATT, CDR2 SNEGSKA, per germline (reference sequence). The DNA for the CDR3 is TGCAGTGCTAAACCGGGACAGGGATTGTACGAGCAGTACTTC. It codes for CSAKPGQGLYEQYF.

This clonotype came up many times. The CDR3, as DNA: TGTGCCAGCAGCTTTTTGACTAGCGGGAGACGCACCGGGGAGCTGTTTTTT. It encodes CASSFLTSGRRTGELFF. The V and J genes are TRBV5-6 and TRBJ2-2, with 12 bases fitting TRBD2. CDR1 is SGHDT and CDR2 is YYEEEE in the germline V gene. Trimming cost V 2 bases and J 4 bases; bases outside gene matches: 6. This CDR3 region has 17 residues. Complete variable domain (other parts from reference TRBV5-6 and TRBJ2-2): DAGVTQSPTHLIKTRGQQVTLRCSPKSGHDTVSWYQQALGQGPQFIFQYYEEEERQRGNFPDRFSGHQFPNYSSELNVNALLLGDSALYLCASSFLTSGRRTGELFFGEGSRLTVL.

A note on this clonotype: A much larger clone is a single base away; this may be a read error. Given the absence of the conserved phenylalanine or tryptophan at the CDR3 end, a read error is likely. The V call is TRBV5-1, the J call TRBJ2-1; a possible D gene is TRBD2 (5 bases). Per the germline V gene, CDR1 is SGHRS and CDR2 is YFSETQ. The CDR3 is made up of 17 amino acids. Trimming took 0 bases from V and 0 from J, leaving 13 bases between them. CDR3 nucleotides: TGCGCCAGCAGCTTGGCCACGGGGATTAGCTCCTACAATGAGCAGTTCCTC. The encoded protein is CASSLATGISSYNEQFL.

This clonotype was observed at least ten times. V gene TRBV19 combines with J gene TRBJ2-1, with D possibly being TRBD2 (6 bases). Trimming removed 2 bases from V and 7 bases from J, with 18 bases in between. Germline V gene sequence: CDR1 LNHDA, CDR2 SQIVND (reference sequence). The CDR3 sequence is 16 residues long. CDR3 sequence (DNA): TGTGCCAGTAGTATACTATTTGGGGGGAGAGGGAATGAGCAGTTCTTC. Translated: CASSILFGGRGNEQFF.

This clonotype was detected many times. The CDR3 nucleotides read TGTGCCAGCAGTTACGTGTACAGTGCTTTCTATGGCTACACCTTC. The encoded protein is CASSYVYSAFYGYTF. This rearrangement joins TRBV6-2 or TRBV6-3 to TRBJ1-2; the D is unclear. In germline, CDR1 is MNHEY, CDR2 SVGEGT. V was pared by 2 bases and J by 4 bases, with 14 bases between. This CDR3 region has 15 residues.

This clonotype came up a few times. The chain is built from TRBV28 and TRBJ1-6; D gene ambiguous. This CDR3 is 15 amino acids long. CDR1 and CDR2 (germline): MDHEN, SYDVKM. Trimming took 2 bases from V and 0 from J, leaving 5 bases between them. The CDR3 region is CASSLGSSYNSPLHF. CDR3 coding DNA: TGTGCCAGCAGTTTAGGGAGCTCCTATAATTCACCCCTCCACTTT. Filled out from reference TRBV28 and TRBJ1-6, the complete variable domain reads DVKVTQSSRYLVKRTGEKVFLECVQDMDHENMFWYRQDPGLGLRLIYFSYDVKMKEKGDIPEGYSVSREKKERFSLILESASTNQTSMYLCASSLGSSYNSPLHFGNGTRLTVT.

About this clonotype itself: A single base separates this from a much larger clone, so it may be a read error. This chain links TRBV9 with TRBJ1-5; possible D gene TRBD1, 6 bases. In germline, CDR1 is SGDLS, CDR2 YYNGEE. The CDR3 sequence is 13 residues long. Trimming pared 2 bases from V and 5 bases from J, leaving 8 bases between. The CDR3 reads CASSVGADQPQHF. The CDR3 nucleotides read TGTGCCAGCAGCGTGGGGGCAGATCAGCCCCAGCATTTT.

About this clonotype itself: A read error is possible here, since a much larger clone lies one base away. The chain recombines TRBV6-5 with TRBJ2-2, with a tentative D call TRBD2 (5 bases). Germline V gene data show CDR1 as MNHEY and CDR2 as SVGAGI. CDR3 length: 14 residues. CDR3 bases: TGTGCCAGCAGTTACGGACGGAACACCGGGGAGCTGGTTTTT. Protein: CASSYGRNTGELVF.

This clonotype appeared many times. This chain uses TRBV10-3 with TRBJ2-1, with 7 positions matching TRBD1. V was pared by 4 bases and J by 5 bases, with 11 bases of the junction left unmatched. Germline CDR1 reads ENHRY; CDR2 reads SYGVKD. The CDR3 runs 16 residues. DNA for the CDR3: TGTGCCATCAGTGGGGGTACAGGGGACAAAAACAATGAGCAGTTCTTC. Translated: CAISGGTGDKNNEQFF.

This clonotype has a count of ten or more. This sequence joins TRBV4-1 and TRBJ2-1; TRBD2 matches 10 bases. CDR3 length: 18 amino acids. J lost 3 bases, V lost 3 bases, and 11 bases had no gene match. Germline loops: CDR1 MGHRA, CDR2 YSYEKL. The CDR3 protein is CASSHLFWTSGYYNEQFF. The CDR3, as DNA: TGCGCCAGCAGCCACCTTTTCTGGACTAGCGGTTACTACAATGAGCAGTTCTTC.

J is TRBJ1-5 and V is TRBV28; 11 nucleotides agree with TRBD1. Germline V gene data show CDR1 as MDHEN and CDR2 as SYDVKM. The CDR3 is 17 amino acids. J lost 2 bases, V lost 2 bases, and 5 bases had no gene match. The CDR3 coding sequence is TGTGCCAGCAGTTTACGGTCGGACAGGGGGCGCAATCAGCCCCAGCATTTT. It is translated as CASSLRSDRGRNQPQHF.

Concerning this clonotype: One junction end does not reproduce the germline sequence, and a read error may be involved. The V and J genes are TRBV7-2 and TRBJ2-3; possibly TRBD1 for D (6 bases). Germline assignment: CDR1 SGHTA and CDR2 FQGNSA. CDR3 length: 16 residues. The CDR3 nucleotides read TGTGCCAACAGCCCATACGGGTGGGGGCTCACAGATACGCAGTATTTT. This translates into CANSPYGWGLTDTQYF.

The chain links TRBV30 to TRBJ2-5; D is tentatively TRBD1 or TRBD2 (6 bases each). The CDR3 totals 13 residues. Germline V gene sequence: CDR1 GTSNPN, CDR2 SVGIG (reference sequence). Trimming took 0 bases from V and 5 from J, leaving 10 bases between them. The CDR3 protein is CAWSVIGGETQYF. The CDR3 coding sequence is TGTGCCTGGAGTGTCATAGGGGGGGAGACCCAGTACTTC.

This clonotype was seen repeatedly, ten times or more. The chain uses TRBV20-1 and TRBJ2-7; 12 bases are shared with TRBD1. Germline CDR1 DFQATT, CDR2 SNEGSKA (reference sequence). The CDR3 contains 16 residues. With V trimmed by 2 bases and J by 1 base, 6 bases remained unmatched. The CDR3 reads CSARRDRGLRSYEQYF. CDR3 in DNA: TGCAGTGCTAGAAGGGACAGGGGGCTAAGGTCCTACGAGCAGTACTTC.

This clonotype has at least ten counts. The V call is TRBV29-1, the J call TRBJ1-2, with a possible D match to TRBD1 (5 bases). Germline CDR1 SQVTM, CDR2 ANQGSEA. The CDR3 has 14 residues. The germline V and J ends were trimmed by 2 bases and 7 bases, with 17 bases remaining between them. CDR3 amino acids: CSVEQTAIVSGYTF. CDR3 in DNA: TGCAGCGTTGAACAGACAGCAATTGTATCTGGCTACACCTTC.